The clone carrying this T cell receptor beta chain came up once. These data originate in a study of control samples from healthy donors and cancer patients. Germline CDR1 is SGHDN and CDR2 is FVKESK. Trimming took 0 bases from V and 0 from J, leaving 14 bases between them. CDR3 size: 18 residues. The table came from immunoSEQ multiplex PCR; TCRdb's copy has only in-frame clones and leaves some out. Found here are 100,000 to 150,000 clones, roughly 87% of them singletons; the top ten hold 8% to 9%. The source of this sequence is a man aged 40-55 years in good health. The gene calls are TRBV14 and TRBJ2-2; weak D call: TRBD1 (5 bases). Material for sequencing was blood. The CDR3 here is CASSQDHTGHTNTGELFF. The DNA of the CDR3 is TGTGCCAGCAGCCAAGATCACACAGGCCACACGAACACCGGGGAGCTGTTTTTT.